The following is a T cell receptor beta chain sequence with its context. The antigen remains undetermined. At the time of sampling, donors were nominally healthy, though unrecorded immune exposures were likely. This sample is part of a study of cytomegalovirus exposure and HLA in healthy donors. Overall study: T cells numbering about 179 million yielded approximately 100 million unique TCR beta sequences in an earlier analysis. General observations from the study: Evidence from a later analysis indicated that most CMV-associated TCR beta chains looked HLA-restricted. Later genetic work tied a missense DCLRE1C variant to beta-chain V and J trimming.

The PCR used 60 Vbeta and 13 Jbeta primers. Libraries were prepared by immunoSEQ multiplex PCR; TCRdb keeps only in-frame clonotypes and omits some of them. The data hold 200,000 to 250,000 clones, with roughly 70% observed a single time. CDR3 length equals 18 residues. This receptor was identified in a woman aged 25-40 years in good health and CMV-seronegative. The rearrangement links TRBV12-2 to TRBJ2-5; TRBD2 is the table's D call and was not checked against the DNA. TRBV12-2 is an annotated pseudogene. The sequencing sample was made of PBMCs. The CDR3 DNA reads as TGTGCAAGTCGCTTACTCTATCCCCTAGCGGGGGACCAAGAGACCCAGTACTTC. Protein sequence: CASRLLYPLAGDQETQYF.